The 24 T cell receptor beta chains presented below share a single source sample, sequenced in a study of chemoradiotherapy in HPV16-positive cancers. Sequencing used immunoSEQ multiplex PCR; TCRdb keeps in-frame clones, though not all of them. The sample shows 2,500 to 3,500 clones, 79% of them seen only once. The specimen was tumor tissue, collected from a patient who underwent chemoradiotherapy. The origin of the receptors is a human donor with HPV-associated anogenital cancer.

This clone appeared once. The genes are TRBV27 and TRBJ2-1; D may be TRBD2 (5 bases). This CDR3 comprises 17 residues. With 2 bases removed from V and 12 bases from J, the gap between germline ends came to 26 bases. Germline V gene sequence: CDR1 MNHEY, CDR2 SMNVEV (reference sequence). The CDR3 loop reads CASSLISEKPRGAGQFF. In DNA form, the CDR3 reads TGTGCCAGCAGTTTAATTAGCGAGAAACCTAGAGGCGCTGGGCAGTTCTTC.

The CDR3 bases are TGCGCCAGCAGCCAAGATAGAAGGGGCAGGGGGCGCTACTATGGCTACACCTTC. Its translation: CASSQDRRGRGRYYGYTF. The chain links TRBV4-1 to TRBJ1-2, with 8 bases fitting TRBD1. J gave up 3 bases and V 0 bases, and 12 bases lay outside the gene matches. The length of the CDR3 is 18 residues. In germline, CDR1 is MGHRA, CDR2 YSYEKL.

This chain links TRBV19 with TRBJ2-1, with D perhaps given as TRBD1 or TRBD2 (5 bases each). Between the trimmed V and J ends, which lost 6 bases and 4 bases, there was a span of 13 bases. This CDR3 contains 14 residues. Germline values: CDR1 LNHDA, CDR2 SQIVND (reference sequence). CDR3 sequence: CASSAGTSYNEQFF. DNA for the CDR3: TGTGCCAGTAGCGCCGGGACCTCATACAATGAGCAGTTCTTC.

The table lists this clone with a count of one. V is TRBV7-6 and J is TRBJ1-3; D may be TRBD1 (5 bases). This CDR3 has 13 amino acids. V was clipped by 2 bases and J by 6 bases, with 8 bases between them. The germline V gene has CDR1 SGHVS and CDR2 FNYEAQ. The CDR3 DNA reads TGTGCCAGCAGCTTATCAGGGCAAAACACCATATATTTT. Amino acids: CASSLSGQNTIYF.

The CDR3 protein is CASNKGGISYEQYF. The CDR3 DNA reads as TGTGCCAGCAACAAAGGGGGGATTTCCTACGAGCAGTACTTC. The chain joins TRBV6-5 to TRBJ2-7; either TRBD1 or TRBD2 may supply D (6 bases each). V was pared by 7 bases and J by 1 base, with 14 bases between. From germline, CDR1 is MNHEY and CDR2 SVGAGI. The CDR3 length is 14 residues.

The V gene is TRBV4-1, the J gene TRBJ2-1; D gene ambiguous. The CDR3 extends over 12 amino acids. The germline CDR1 and CDR2 sequences are MGHRA and YSYEKL. With 10 bases removed from V and 5 bases from J, the gap between germline ends came to 12 bases. As DNA, the CDR3 is TGCGCCATCCTGACTGGGAACAATGAGCAGTTCTTC. This gives the protein CAILTGNNEQFF.

As for this clone: At one end, the junction sequence differs from germline, possibly due to a read error. The rearrangement uses TRBV7-7 and TRBJ2-1; no firm D call. The CDR3 runs 13 residues. The germline V gene encodes CDR1 SSHAT and CDR2 FNYEAQ (reference sequence). The CDR3 region has the DNA TGTGCTAGCAGCTTAGATCGGTTCGATGAGCAGTTCTTC. Encoded protein: CASSLDRFDEQFF.

The chain employs TRBV9 and TRBJ2-1; either TRBD1 or TRBD2 may supply D (5 bases each). The CDR3 extends over 15 amino acids. Between the trimmed V and J ends, which lost 7 bases and 4 bases, there was a span of 18 bases. CDR1 SGDLS and CDR2 YYNGEE come from the germline V gene. The CDR3 sequence is CASSRDGRPYNEQFF. CDR3 coding DNA: TGTGCCAGCTCCCGGGACGGCCGACCTTACAATGAGCAGTTCTTC.

The chain is built from TRBV28 and TRBJ1-6; D is undetermined. Per the germline V gene, CDR1 is MDHEN and CDR2 is SYDVKM. The V gene lost 4 bases and the J gene lost 9 bases, with 16 bases spanning the gap. This CDR3 spans 15 amino acids. CDR3 nucleotide sequence: TGTGCCAGCAGTTCCCCATTAAGTCTGGGTTCACCCCTCCACTTT. This translates into CASSSPLSLGSPLHF.

The V call is TRBV5-6, the J call TRBJ1-1; possibly TRBD1 for D (6 bases). V was trimmed by 3 bases and J by 10 bases, leaving 13 bases between them. The CDR3 has 12 amino acids. Germline loops: CDR1 SGHDT, CDR2 YYEEEE. The CDR3 region has the DNA TGTGCCAGCAGCTCTTACAGGGAACCAGCTTTCTTT. Translated: CASSSYREPAFF.

This chain links TRBV6-1 with TRBJ2-7; the D gene could be TRBD1 or TRBD2 (5 bases each). Germline-derived CDR1 and CDR2 are MNHNS and SASEGT. CDR3 length: 13 amino acids. V lost 7 bases and J 3 bases, leaving 13 bases between the germline ends. This CDR3 reads CASNGTPFYEQYF. The CDR3 nucleotides are TGTGCCAGCAACGGGACGCCCTTCTACGAGCAGTACTTC.

The chain joins TRBV5-1 to TRBJ1-1; maybe TRBD1 (6 bases). Germline assignment: CDR1 SGHRS and CDR2 YFSETQ. With 4 bases removed from V and 1 base from J, the gap between germline ends came to 17 bases. The CDR3 runs to 16 residues. The chain's CDR3 is CASSQGPTGGNTEAFF. Written as DNA, the CDR3 is TGCGCCAGCAGCCAAGGTCCGACAGGAGGGAACACTGAAGCTTTCTTT.

The chain uses TRBV2 and TRBJ1-4; TRBD1 might be the D (5 bases). Germline CDR1 is SNHLY and CDR2 is FYNNEI. CDR3 length equals 14 residues. V lost 7 bases to trimming and J lost 3 bases, with 12 bases between them. CDR3 sequence (DNA): TGTGCCAGCAATCCCGGGGGATCTAATGAAAAACTGTTTTTT. Its protein is CASNPGGSNEKLFF.

This clone was picked up a small number of times. The gene calls are TRBV29-1 and TRBJ2-1; the match to TRBD2 covers 7 bases. This CDR3 has 12 amino acids. Germline V gene lookup returns CDR1 SQVTM and CDR2 ANQGSEA. Trimming took 4 bases from V and 7 from J; bases not matched to a gene: 4. The CDR3 bases are TGCAGCGTTGGGGACGGGGGGAATGAGCAGTTCTTC. Residues: CSVGDGGNEQFF.

V is TRBV10-3 and J is TRBJ2-6; D unresolved. Germline CDR1 and CDR2: ENHRY and SYGVKD. The CDR3 is made up of 14 amino acids. The CDR3 bases are TGTGTCTCTCGACGAGTGGCTGGGGCCAACGTCCTGACTTTC. Translating gives CVSRRVAGANVLTF.

The sample holds a few counts of this clone. This sequence joins TRBV27 and TRBJ1-6, with TRBD1 as a possible D gene (5 bases). Germline CDR1 and CDR2: MNHEY and SMNVEV (reference sequence). This CDR3 spans 15 amino acids. The ends were cut back, 8 bases at V and 1 base at J, with 12 bases in the middle. CDR3 DNA: TGTGCCAGCTCGGCGGACAAATCCTATAATTCACCCCTCCACTTT. Protein product: CASSADKSYNSPLHF.

The chain has TRBV6-5 and TRBJ2-7; D may be TRBD2 (5 bases). Germline V CDR1 and CDR2: MNHEY, SVGAGI. CDR3 length equals 14 residues. Trimming stripped 8 bases from V and 2 bases from J, with 16 bases between. The CDR3 coding sequence is TGTGCCAGCCTCGGGATAGCGAGCCCCTACGAGCAGTACTTC. Its translation is CASLGIASPYEQYF.

This clone has more than one count but fewer than ten. The chain uses TRBV4-2 and TRBJ2-7; possibly TRBD1 or TRBD2 for D (5 bases each). Trimming cost V 0 bases and J 9 bases, with 18 bases left between them. The CDR3 has 15 amino acids. Germline values: CDR1 LGHNA, CDR2 YNFKEQ. The CDR3 bases are TGTGCCAGCAGCCAAGATAAGCAGGGAGTTAGCGTGCAGTACTTC. This translates into CASSQDKQGVSVQYF.

The chain couples TRBV2 to TRBJ2-1; maybe TRBD1 (6 bases). V was clipped by 7 bases and J by 4 bases, with 17 bases between them. The germline V gene has CDR1 SNHLY and CDR2 FYNNEI. The CDR3 is 15 residues long. The CDR3 nucleotides are TGTGCCAGCATTCCCGACAGGCTAGCTTACAATGAGCAGTTCTTC. The encoded protein is CASIPDRLAYNEQFF.

The rearrangement links TRBV20-1 to TRBJ1-1; D is possibly TRBD1 (5 bases). CDR3 length: 11 residues. Trimming removed 5 bases at V and 11 bases at J, with 15 bases between. Germline CDR1 is DFQATT and CDR2 is SNEGSKA (reference sequence). For the CDR3, the DNA is TGCAGTGCTCCTAGACCACAGGAGGCTTTCTTT. Translating it yields CSAPRPQEAFF.

This chain uses TRBV6-5 with TRBJ2-7; D gene ambiguous. Germline V lookup: CDR1 MNHEY, CDR2 SVGAGI. This CDR3 is built from 12 residues. V was trimmed by 6 bases and J by 2 bases, leaving 8 bases between them. CDR3: CASRGSAYEQYF. CDR3 coding DNA: TGTGCCAGCAGGGGGTCCGCCTACGAGCAGTACTTC.

This sequence joins TRBV5-5 and TRBJ2-1; tentatively, D is TRBD1 or TRBD2 (6 bases each). The CDR3 consists of 14 residues. Germline V CDR1 and CDR2: SGHKS, YYEKEE (reference sequence). Trimming removed 1 base at V and 9 bases at J, with 14 bases between. CDR3 sequence reads: CASSLRGPRGEQFF. The CDR3 nucleotides are TGTGCCAGCAGCTTGCGGGGGCCGAGGGGTGAGCAGTTCTTC.

The chain joins TRBV11-2 to TRBJ1-1; D uncertain. V gave up 0 bases and J gave up 5 bases, with 10 bases separating them. Germline V gene sequence: CDR1 SGHAT, CDR2 FQNNGV. The CDR3 is 14 residues long. Written as DNA, the CDR3 is TGTGCCAGCAGCTTAGAGCCCCGACCGACTGAAGCTTTCTTT. Translation gives CASSLEPRPTEAFF. The complete variable domain, with remaining parts taken from reference TRBV11-2 and TRBJ1-1, reads EAGVAQSPRYKIIEKRQSVAFWCNPISGHATLYWYQQILGQGPKLLIQFQNNGVVDDSQLPKDRFSAERLKGVDSTLKIQPAKLEDSAVYLCASSLEPRPTEAFFGQGTRLTVV.

This sequence joins TRBV7-8 and TRBJ1-1; perhaps TRBD1 as D (5 bases). The CDR3 has 15 amino acids. CDR1 and CDR2 from the germline V gene are SGHVS and FQNEAQ. Deletions cut 4 bases from V and 0 bases from J, with 12 bases between. The DNA for the CDR3 is TGTGCCAGCAGCTCAAGCTCAGGGATGAACACTGAAGCTTTCTTT. This codes for CASSSSSGMNTEAFF.